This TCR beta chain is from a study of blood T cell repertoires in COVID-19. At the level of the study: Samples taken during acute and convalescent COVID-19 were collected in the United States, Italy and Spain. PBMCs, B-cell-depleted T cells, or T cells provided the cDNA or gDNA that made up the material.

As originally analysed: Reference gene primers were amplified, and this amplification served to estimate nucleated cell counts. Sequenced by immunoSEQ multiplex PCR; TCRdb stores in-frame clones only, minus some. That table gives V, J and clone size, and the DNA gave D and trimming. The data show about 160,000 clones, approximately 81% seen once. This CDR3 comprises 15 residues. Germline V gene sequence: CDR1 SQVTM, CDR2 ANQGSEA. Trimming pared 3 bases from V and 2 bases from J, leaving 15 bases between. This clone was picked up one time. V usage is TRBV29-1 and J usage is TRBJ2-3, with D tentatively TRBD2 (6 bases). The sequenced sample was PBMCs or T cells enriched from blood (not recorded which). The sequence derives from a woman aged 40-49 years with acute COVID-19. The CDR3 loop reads CSVEGFGTYTDTQYF. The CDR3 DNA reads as TGCAGCGTTGAGGGATTCGGGACTTACACAGATACGCAGTATTTT.